A selection of T cell receptor beta chains follows, all from one sample in a study of PD-L1 blockade in urothelial cancer. Using immunoSEQ multiplex PCR, the repertoire was profiled, and TCRdb retains in-frame clones only, with some absent. The sample has about 35,000 clones; roughly 82% are singletons. Sample: PBMCs, taken around atezolizumab (anti-PD-L1) treatment. The source is a man aged 70-80 years with urothelial cancer. CDR3s leave out the opening cysteine and the closing phenylalanine or tryptophan. The order of the fields is CDR3 protein, J gene, V gene, clone size. The size field is filled for only some rows; it gives once, few, many or a size class.

CDR3 protein: ASSLRSSYNEQF; J gene: TRBJ2-1; V gene: TRBV27; clone size: -
CDR3 protein: ASSPDTGELF; J gene: TRBJ2-2; V gene: TRBV7-3; clone size: -
CDR3 protein: ASSHDIRTASTDTQY; J gene: TRBJ2-3; V gene: TRBV7-9; clone size: -
CDR3 protein: SVVRGYTEAF; J gene: TRBJ1-1; V gene: TRBV29-1; clone size: -
CDR3 protein: ASSPSVLAGANTGELF; J gene: TRBJ2-2; V gene: TRBV18; clone size: -
CDR3 protein: ASRAPGQGDQPQH; J gene: TRBJ1-5; V gene: TRBV6-5; clone size: few
CDR3 protein: ASSESSYTGAQY; J gene: TRBJ2-5; V gene: TRBV25-1; clone size: -
CDR3 protein: ASSQDLYRRTVSHSYNSPLH; J gene: TRBJ1-6; V gene: TRBV4-3; clone size: medium-sized
CDR3 protein: ASGSSGRTDTQY; J gene: TRBJ2-3; V gene: TRBV7-2; clone size: -
CDR3 protein: ASRALETQY; J gene: TRBJ2-5; V gene: TRBV2; clone size: -
CDR3 protein: ASSSAGAPYEQY; J gene: TRBJ2-7; V gene: TRBV5-1; clone size: -
CDR3 protein: ASNGVASGSYEQF; J gene: TRBJ2-1; V gene: TRBV9; clone size: -
CDR3 protein: ASSPYRPGANEKLF; J gene: TRBJ1-4; V gene: TRBV25-1; clone size: -
CDR3 protein: ASRTGGDHEQF; J gene: TRBJ2-1; V gene: TRBV6-5; clone size: -
CDR3 protein: SVGQGINYGYT; J gene: TRBJ1-2; V gene: TRBV29-1; clone size: -
CDR3 protein: ASSLETGGLGEQY; J gene: TRBJ2-7; V gene: TRBV5-4; clone size: -
CDR3 protein: ASRSTGDKNIQY; J gene: TRBJ2-4; V gene: TRBV27; clone size: -
CDR3 protein: ASSDPPGVNEQF; J gene: TRBJ2-1; V gene: TRBV6-4; clone size: -